The source of this T cell receptor (beta chain) is a study of blood T cell repertoires in COVID-19. Study at large: In each case, the material was cDNA or gDNA derived from T cells, B-cell-depleted T cells, or PBMCs.

Per germline, CDR1 WNHNN and CDR2 SYGVQD (reference sequence). This CDR3 is built from 16 residues. V shed 0 bases, J shed 6 bases, and the junction held 5 bases outside the gene matches. Sequenced by immunoSEQ multiplex PCR; TCRdb stores in-frame clones only, minus some. The repertoire holds about 210,000 clones, approximately 75% seen once, with approximately 8.7% in the top ten. This clonotype was obtained from a man in his forties who had recovered from COVID-19. The chain links TRBV10-1 to TRBJ2-2; 9 nucleotides line up with TRBD2. Sequenced: PBMCs or T cells enriched from blood (not recorded which). In DNA, the CDR3 is TGCGCCAGCAGTGAGTCGAGGGCGGGAGGGCCCGGGGAGCTGTTTTTT. Its translation: CASSESRAGGPGELFF.